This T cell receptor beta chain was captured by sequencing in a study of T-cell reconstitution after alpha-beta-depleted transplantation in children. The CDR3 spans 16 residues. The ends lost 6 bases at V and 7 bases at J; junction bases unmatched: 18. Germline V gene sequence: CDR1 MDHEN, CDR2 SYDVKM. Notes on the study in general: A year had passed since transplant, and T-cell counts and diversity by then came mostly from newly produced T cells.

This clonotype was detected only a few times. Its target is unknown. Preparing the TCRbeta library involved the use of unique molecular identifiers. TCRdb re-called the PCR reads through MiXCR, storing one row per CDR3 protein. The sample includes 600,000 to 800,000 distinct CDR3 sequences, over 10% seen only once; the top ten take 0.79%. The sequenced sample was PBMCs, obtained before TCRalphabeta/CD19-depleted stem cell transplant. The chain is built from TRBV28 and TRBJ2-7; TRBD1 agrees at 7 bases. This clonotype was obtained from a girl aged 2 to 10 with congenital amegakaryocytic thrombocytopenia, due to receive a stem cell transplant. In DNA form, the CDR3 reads TGTGCCAGCAGCTTAGAAACGGGACAGAGGGTGGGGGAGCAGTACTTC. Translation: CASSLETGQRVGEQYF.